This T cell receptor (beta chain) is drawn from a study of glioma-infiltrating T cells after dendritic cell vaccination. Looking at the study overall: Autologous tumor lysate was loaded overnight onto monocyte-derived dendritic cells grown approximately seven days with IL-4 and GM-CSF.

Only in-frame clones appear in the TCRdb table, and some are missing; sequencing was by immunoSEQ multiplex PCR. The sample has about 50,000 clones, 89% seen once. The CDR3 extends over 15 amino acids. Per germline, CDR1 LNHDA and CDR2 SQIVND (reference sequence). Time point specified: after dendritic cell vaccination, including at tumor progression/relapse. Isocitrate dehydrogenase mutation was absent in all glioblastoma patients. The material sequenced was blood, taken after dendritic cell vaccination. This sequence joins TRBV19 and TRBJ2-5; TRBD1 aligns across 9 bases. The last part of the DNA fits TRBJ2-7 better; the J call may be wrong. The source of this sequence is a human donor with glioblastoma. The CDR3 loop reads CASSPLQGAVYEQYF. DNA for the CDR3: TGTGCCAGTAGTCCGCTACAGGGGGCGGTCTACGAGCAGTACTTC.